Listed here are 19 T cell receptor beta chains from one sample, sequenced in a study of blood T cell repertoires in COVID-19. The protocol was immunoSEQ multiplex PCR, while the TCRdb copy is restricted to in-frame clones and leaves out a portion. The sample contains some 240,000 clones, 88% of which appear only once. Sequencing input: PBMCs or T cells enriched from blood (not recorded which). The receptors come from a woman aged 40 to 55 who had been exposed to COVID-19.

The V gene is TRBV20-1, the J gene TRBJ1-4; D remains unclear. This CDR3 comprises 14 residues. Germline-derived CDR1 and CDR2 are DFQATT and SNEGSKA (reference sequence). V lost 3 bases, J lost 1 base, and 9 bases lay in between. The CDR3 DNA follows: TGCAGTGCTAGTACGGGGAGAACTAATGAAAAACTGTTTTTT. Translated: CSASTGRTNEKLFF.

This chain joins TRBV7-3 and TRBJ2-5, with 8 bases matching TRBD2. Germline V gene data show CDR1 as SGHTA and CDR2 as FQGTGA. Trimming at V came to 5 bases and at J to 2 bases, leaving 7 bases not matched to a gene. The CDR3 is 15 residues long. CDR3 coding DNA: TGTGCCAGCAGCCGGCAGGGGACTAGACAAGAGACCCAGTACTTC. Protein: CASSRQGTRQETQYF.

In the case of this clone: The same CDR3 also results from other DNA sequences found in this sample. This chain links TRBV7-3 with TRBJ1-1; a weak D match, TRBD1 (5 bases). The CDR3 runs 14 residues. Trimming cost V 0 bases and J 1 base, with 6 bases left between them. Germline lookup yields CDR1 SGHTA and CDR2 FQGTGA. The CDR3 protein is CASSLTGQNTEAFF. The CDR3 region has the DNA TGTGCCAGCAGCTTAACAGGACAGAACACTGAAGCTTTCTTT.

CDR3 bases: TGTGCCAGCAGCTTGACAGGCCTGGGCTACGAGCAGTACTTC. Translated, it gives CASSLTGLGYEQYF. The chain has TRBV5-6 and TRBJ2-7, with D possibly being TRBD1 (5 bases). The V and J ends lost 1 base and 3 bases respectively, with 11 bases between them. The CDR3 covers 14 residues. The V gene's germline CDR1 is SGHDT and CDR2 YYEEEE.

The chain combines TRBV12-3 or TRBV12-4 with TRBJ2-7; 10 nucleotides agree with TRBD2. The V segment lost 4 bases and the J segment 5 bases; nucleotides outside the gene matches: 2. The CDR3 has 13 amino acids. This chain's CDR3 is CASSSSGSHEQYV. The CDR3 region has the DNA TGTGCCAGCAGTTCTAGCGGGAGCCACGAGCAGTACGTC.

The CDR3 region is CASSQVRMPRGTGELFF. The DNA for the CDR3 is TGTGCCAGCAGCCAAGTCCGTATGCCCAGGGGGACCGGGGAGCTGTTTTTT. This chain links TRBV3-1 (or the pseudogene TRBV3-2) with TRBJ2-2; 7 nucleotides agree with TRBD1. The germline V gene encodes CDR1 LGHDT and CDR2 YNNKEL (reference sequence). The CDR3 runs 17 residues. Trimming removed 1 base from V and 5 bases from J; junction bases left unmatched: 10.

This clone was found a few times. The genes are TRBV7-3 and TRBJ2-1; a possible D gene is TRBD1 (6 bases). There are 13 residues in the CDR3. V was trimmed by 5 bases and J by 5 bases, leaving 10 bases between them. From germline, CDR1 is SGHTA and CDR2 FQGTGA. CDR3 nucleotide sequence: TGTGCCAGCAGCATCTACAGGGACAATGAGCAGTTCTTC. This gives the protein CASSIYRDNEQFF.

The chain joins TRBV6-2 or TRBV6-3 to TRBJ1-2; tentatively, D is TRBD1 (5 bases). The CDR3 length is 12 residues. The germline V and J ends were trimmed by 5 bases and 6 bases, with 10 bases remaining between them. Germline values: CDR1 MNHEY, CDR2 SVGEGT. CDR3 residues: CASSRGYDGYTF. The CDR3 DNA sequence: TGTGCCAGCAGTAGGGGTTATGATGGCTACACCTTC.

V is TRBV29-1 and J is TRBJ2-2, with TRBD1 identical over 7 bases. V dropped 6 bases and J dropped 0; count of bases not matched to a gene: 7. CDR1 is SQVTM, CDR2 ANQGSEA, per germline. This CDR3 is 15 amino acids long. The CDR3 DNA sequence: TGCAGCGTCTCCTCCGGGACAGCGAACACCGGGGAGCTGTTTTTT. This codes for CSVSSGTANTGELFF.

Remarks on this clone: One end of the junction fails to match germline, which may point to a read error. The chain combines TRBV5-1 with TRBJ1-2; a weak D match, TRBD1 (6 bases). Germline V gene lookup returns CDR1 SGHRS and CDR2 YFSETQ. The CDR3 runs to 13 residues. CDR3 sequence reads: CASSRDTNYGYTF. The CDR3 DNA follows: TGTGCCAGCAGCCGGGACACCAACTATGGCTACACCTTC.

The CDR3 DNA follows: TGTGCCAGCAGTCCCCCGCGGGGAGGGGGCTACGAGCAGTACTTC. Translation: CASSPPRGGGYEQYF. The V gene is TRBV28, the J gene TRBJ2-7, with a tentative D call TRBD2 (7 bases). The V end lost 5 bases, the J end lost 3 bases, and 17 bases lay between the germline ends. The CDR3 consists of 15 residues. CDR1 is MDHEN, CDR2 SYDVKM, per germline. Combining the CDR3 with reference TRBV28 and TRBJ2-7 gives the whole variable domain DVKVTQSSRYLVKRTGEKVFLECVQDMDHENMFWYRQDPGLGLRLIYFSYDVKMKEKGDIPEGYSVSREKKERFSLILESASTNQTSMYLCASSPPRGGGYEQYFGPGTRLTVT.

The CDR3 region is CASSWGGEQFF. The CDR3 DNA is TGTGCCAGCAGCTGGGGGGGTGAGCAGTTCTTC. V usage is TRBV5-4 and J usage is TRBJ2-1, with 7 bases lining up with TRBD2. The germline V gene encodes CDR1 SGHNT and CDR2 YYREEE (reference sequence). The V gene end was trimmed by 3 bases and the J gene end by 9 bases; junction bases not matched to a gene: 0. This CDR3 spans 11 amino acids.

V and J are TRBV7-9 and TRBJ2-1; D unclear. The CDR3 is 15 residues long. V gave up 5 bases and J gave up 1 base, with 12 bases separating them. The germline V gene has CDR1 SEHNR and CDR2 FQNEAQ (reference sequence). The CDR3, as DNA: TGTGCCAGCAGCCAATCAGGTGGGTCCTACAATGAGCAGTTCTTC. Translation: CASSQSGGSYNEQFF.

In its sample, this clone was seen a few times. Germline and junction disagree at one end, which may indicate a read error. V is TRBV5-1 and J is TRBJ2-2, with D perhaps matching TRBD2 (5 bases). The CDR3 contains 17 residues. Germline values: CDR1 SGHRS, CDR2 YFSETQ. The CDR3: CASSLDRGLTFAGELFF. CDR3 in DNA: TGTGCCAGCAGCTTGGATCGCGGACTGACTTTCGCCGGGGAGCTGTTTTTT. Combining the CDR3 with reference TRBV5-1 and TRBJ2-2 gives the whole variable domain KAGVTQTPRYLIKTRGQQVTLSCSPISGHRSVSWYQQTPGQGLQFLFEYFSETQRNKGNFPGRFSGRQFSNSRSEMNVSTLELGDSALYLCASSLDRGLTFAGELFFGEGSRLTVL.

This clone has just one count. The rearrangement joins TRBV9 to TRBJ1-1; weak D call: TRBD1 (5 bases). The CDR3 runs to 14 residues. The germline gives CDR1 SGDLS, CDR2 YYNGEE. V lost 0 bases, J lost 2 bases, and 8 bases lay in between. The CDR3, as DNA: TGTGCCAGCAGCGTAGTAGGGGCCAACACTGAAGCTTTCTTT. It encodes CASSVVGANTEAFF.

The rearrangement uses TRBV27 and TRBJ2-7, with TRBD2 identical over 14 bases. With 5 bases clipped from V and 4 bases from J, the junction kept 7 bases outside the gene matches. Germline loops: CDR1 MNHEY, CDR2 SMNVEV (reference sequence). The CDR3 loop spans 16 amino acids. CDR3 in amino acids: CASSAGLAGVRYEQYV. CDR3 coding DNA: TGTGCCAGCAGTGCGGGACTAGCGGGAGTACGATACGAGCAGTACGTC.

The chain joins TRBV21-1 to TRBJ2-1; the tabulated D call, TRBD1, remains unverified against the DNA. TRBV21-1 is deemed a pseudogene. The CDR3 is 13 amino acids. The CDR3 sequence is CAFKQGSYNEQFF. In nucleotides, the CDR3 is TGTGCTTTTAAACAGGGCTCCTACAATGAGCAGTTCTTC.

The V gene is TRBV4-2, the J gene TRBJ2-7; possibly TRBD1 for D (6 bases). Deletions cut 6 bases from V and 0 bases from J, with 12 bases between. CDR3 length: 14 amino acids. Per germline, CDR1 LGHNA and CDR2 YNFKEQ. The CDR3: CASSTGTNSYEQYF. As DNA, the CDR3 is TGTGCCAGCAGTACCGGGACAAACTCCTACGAGCAGTACTTC.

CDR3 loop: CASSATGSSGYTF. The CDR3 DNA follows: TGTGCCAGCAGCGCGACAGGTTCGTCTGGCTACACCTTC. V usage is TRBV9 and J usage is TRBJ1-2; TRBD1 is a possible D gene (6 bases). The V end lost 3 bases, the J end lost 7 bases, and 13 bases lay between the germline ends. The CDR3 has 13 residues. CDR1 is SGDLS, CDR2 YYNGEE, per germline.